The present T cell receptor beta chain was sequenced within a study of shared clonotypes between healthy human individuals. Study conclusions and caveats: It was observed that approximately 5% of naive CD4 clonotypes were shared across a handful of donors.

Assay used: immunoSEQ multiplex PCR; TCRdb lists only in-frame clones, some missing. The sample contains 2 million to 2.5 million clones, over 90% of which appear only once. This clone was detected once. The antigen is unknown. The CDR3 contains 15 residues. Unmatched junction bases numbered 4, after V lost 4 bases and J lost 7 bases. Germline CDR1 reads MGHRA; CDR2 reads YSYEKL. The source of this sequence is a man aged 18 to 29 in good health. Some clones in this sample may be carry-over from other donors' samples. Specimen: naive CD4+ T cells from PBMCs. Subset: CD45RA+ positively selected. This sequence joins TRBV4-1 and TRBJ2-1, with 13 bases identical to TRBD2. Written as DNA, the CDR3 is TGCGCCAGCAGCCTGGGGACTAGCGGGACGAATGAGCAGTTCTTC. Its translation: CASSLGTSGTNEQFF.